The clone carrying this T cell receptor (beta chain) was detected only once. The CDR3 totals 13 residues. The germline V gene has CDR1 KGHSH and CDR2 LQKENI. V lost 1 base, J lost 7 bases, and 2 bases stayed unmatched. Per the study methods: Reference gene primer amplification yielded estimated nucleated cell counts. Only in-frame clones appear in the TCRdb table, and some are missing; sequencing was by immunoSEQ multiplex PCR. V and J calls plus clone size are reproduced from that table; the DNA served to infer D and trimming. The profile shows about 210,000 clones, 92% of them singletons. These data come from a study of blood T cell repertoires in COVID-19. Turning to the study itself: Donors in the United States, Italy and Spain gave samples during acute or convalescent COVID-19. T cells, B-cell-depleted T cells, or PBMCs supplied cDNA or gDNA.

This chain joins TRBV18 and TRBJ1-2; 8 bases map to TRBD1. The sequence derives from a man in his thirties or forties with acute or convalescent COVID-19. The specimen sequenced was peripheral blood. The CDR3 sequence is CASSPLQGAGYTF. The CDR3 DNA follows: TGTGCCAGCTCACCACTGCAGGGGGCTGGCTACACCTTC.